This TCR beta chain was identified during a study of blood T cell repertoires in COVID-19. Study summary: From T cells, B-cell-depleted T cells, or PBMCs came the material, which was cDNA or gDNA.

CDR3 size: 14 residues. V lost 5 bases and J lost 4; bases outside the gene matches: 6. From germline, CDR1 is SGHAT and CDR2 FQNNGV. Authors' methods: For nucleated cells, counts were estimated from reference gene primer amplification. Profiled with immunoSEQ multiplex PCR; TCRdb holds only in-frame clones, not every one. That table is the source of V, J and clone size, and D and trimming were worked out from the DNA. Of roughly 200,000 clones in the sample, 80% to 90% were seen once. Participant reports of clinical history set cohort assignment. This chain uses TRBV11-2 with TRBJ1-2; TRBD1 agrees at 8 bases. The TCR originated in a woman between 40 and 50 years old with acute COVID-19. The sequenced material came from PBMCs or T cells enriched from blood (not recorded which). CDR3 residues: CASSKQGVLYGYTF. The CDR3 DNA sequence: TGTGCCAGCAGCAAACAGGGGGTTCTCTATGGCTACACCTTC.